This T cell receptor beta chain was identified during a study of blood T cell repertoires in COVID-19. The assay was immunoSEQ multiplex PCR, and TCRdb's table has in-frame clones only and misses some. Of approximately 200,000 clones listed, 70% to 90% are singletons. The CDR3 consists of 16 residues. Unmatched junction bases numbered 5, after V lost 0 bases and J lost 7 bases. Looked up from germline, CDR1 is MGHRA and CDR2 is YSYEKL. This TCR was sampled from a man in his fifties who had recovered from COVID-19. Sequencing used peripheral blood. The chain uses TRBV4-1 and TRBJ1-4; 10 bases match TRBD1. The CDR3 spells CASSQDTGTGVEKLFF. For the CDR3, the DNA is TGCGCCAGCAGCCAAGATACGGGGACAGGGGTTGAAAAACTGTTTTTT.